This entry lists 5 T cell receptor beta chains sequenced from one sample in a study of cytomegalovirus exposure and HLA in healthy donors. 60 Vbeta and 13 Jbeta primers were used in PCR. Sequenced by immunoSEQ multiplex PCR; TCRdb stores in-frame clones only, minus some. This table has approximately 150,000 clones, 81% appearing once. The sequencing sample was made of PBMCs. These receptors all come from a man in his forties or fifties in good health and CMV-seropositive.

The CDR3 DNA sequence: TGTGCCAGCAGTTTGACAGGGGTGGGAGAGCAGTACTTC. Encoded protein: CASSLTGVGEQYF. This chain links TRBV28 with TRBJ2-7; 8 positions agree with TRBD1. Unmatched junction bases numbered 5, after V lost 3 bases and J lost 7 bases. Germline V gives CDR1 MDHEN, CDR2 SYDVKM. This CDR3 region has 13 residues. The variable domain in full, completed from reference TRBV28 and TRBJ2-7, reads DVKVTQSSRYLVKRTGEKVFLECVQDMDHENMFWYRQDPGLGLRLIYFSYDVKMKEKGDIPEGYSVSREKKERFSLILESASTNQTSMYLCASSLTGVGEQYFGPGTRLTVT.

This rearrangement joins TRBV9 to TRBJ2-3, with a weak D call TRBD1 (5 bases). This CDR3 region has 16 residues. Germline lookup yields CDR1 SGDLS and CDR2 YYNGEE. V lost 4 bases, J lost 0 bases, and 15 bases lay in between. In DNA form, the CDR3 reads TGTGCCAGCAGCCCGACAGTTTCTTACAGCACAGATACGCAGTATTTT. It is translated as CASSPTVSYSTDTQYF.

This clone was picked up one time. V is TRBV7-2 and J is TRBJ1-3, with 9 bases matching TRBD1. With V trimmed by 4 bases and J by 2 bases, 3 bases remained unmatched. The CDR3 sequence is 15 residues long. Germline CDR1 SGHTA, CDR2 FQGNSA. CDR3 amino acids: CASSSDRGAGNTIYF. As DNA, the CDR3 is TGTGCCAGCAGCTCGGACAGGGGTGCTGGAAACACCATATATTTT. The full variable domain, its missing parts supplied by reference TRBV7-2 and TRBJ1-3, is GAGVSQSPSNKVTEKGKDVELRCDPISGHTALYWYRQSLGQGLEFLIYFQGNSAPDKSGLPSDRFSAERTGGSVSTLTIQRTQQEDSAVYLCASSSDRGAGNTIYFGEGSWLTVV.

J is TRBJ1-1 and V is TRBV28; 11 nucleotides agree with TRBD1. V gave up 8 bases and J gave up 4 bases; unmatched junction bases: 9. The germline V gene encodes CDR1 MDHEN and CDR2 SYDVKM. The CDR3 extends over 15 amino acids. CDR3 sequence: CASFRTGGAGTEAFF. CDR3 sequence (DNA): TGTGCCAGCTTTCGGACAGGGGGCGCGGGCACTGAAGCTTTCTTT. The full variable domain, with the rest looked up from reference TRBV28 and TRBJ1-1, is DVKVTQSSRYLVKRTGEKVFLECVQDMDHENMFWYRQDPGLGLRLIYFSYDVKMKEKGDIPEGYSVSREKKERFSLILESASTNQTSMYLCASFRTGGAGTEAFFGQGTRLTVV.

Remarks on this clone: This sample includes further DNA sequences coding for the same CDR3. V usage is TRBV5-4 and J usage is TRBJ2-7; D ambiguous. The V end was cut by 0 bases, the J end by 0 bases, with 4 bases between. The CDR3 length is 13 residues. Germline V lookup: CDR1 SGHNT, CDR2 YYREEE (reference sequence). The CDR3 DNA reads as TGTGCCAGCAGCTTGGCAGTCTCCTACGAGCAGTACTTC. Protein product: CASSLAVSYEQYF.